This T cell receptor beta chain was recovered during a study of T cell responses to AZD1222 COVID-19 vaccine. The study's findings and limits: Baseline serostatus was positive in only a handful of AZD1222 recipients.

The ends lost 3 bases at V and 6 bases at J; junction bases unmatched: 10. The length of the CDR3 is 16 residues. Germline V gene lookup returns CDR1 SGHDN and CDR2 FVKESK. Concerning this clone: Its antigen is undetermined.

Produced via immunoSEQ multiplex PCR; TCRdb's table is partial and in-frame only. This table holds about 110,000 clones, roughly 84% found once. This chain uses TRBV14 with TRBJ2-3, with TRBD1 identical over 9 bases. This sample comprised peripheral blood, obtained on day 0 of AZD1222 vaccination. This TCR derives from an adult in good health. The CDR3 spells CASSQGQQGARDTQYF. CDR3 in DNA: TGTGCCAGCAGCCAGGGGCAACAGGGGGCCAGGGATACGCAGTATTTT.